This record looks at one TCR beta chain sequence and its context. A read error may account for a junction end that differs from germline. Original processing methods: Amplification with reference gene primers provided the estimates of nucleated cell counts. Sequenced by immunoSEQ multiplex PCR; TCRdb stores in-frame clones only, minus some. V and J calls and clone size come straight from that table; D and trimming were deduced from the DNA. The sample contains 70,000 to 95,000 clones, 88% of which appear only once. The data belong to a study of blood T cell repertoires in COVID-19. About the study: Material from acute and convalescent COVID-19 was sourced from the United States, Italy and Spain.

The CDR3 runs 15 residues. Germline loops: CDR1 KGHSH, CDR2 LQKENI. This receptor was obtained from a man aged 65 to 79 with acute or convalescent COVID-19. The sample consisted of peripheral blood. The chain uses TRBV18 and TRBJ1-3; D uncertain. The CDR3 loop reads CASSPGGTLGSTIYF. The CDR3 coding sequence is TGTGCCAGCTCACCAGGCGGAACCCTTGGAAGCACCATATATTTT. The full variable domain, its missing parts supplied by reference TRBV18 and TRBJ1-3, is NAGVMQNPRHLVRRRGQEARLRCSPMKGHSHVYWYRQLPEEGLKFMVYLQKENIIDESGMPKERFSAEFPKEGPSILRIQQVVRGDSAAYFCASSPGGTLGSTIYFGEGSWLTVV.